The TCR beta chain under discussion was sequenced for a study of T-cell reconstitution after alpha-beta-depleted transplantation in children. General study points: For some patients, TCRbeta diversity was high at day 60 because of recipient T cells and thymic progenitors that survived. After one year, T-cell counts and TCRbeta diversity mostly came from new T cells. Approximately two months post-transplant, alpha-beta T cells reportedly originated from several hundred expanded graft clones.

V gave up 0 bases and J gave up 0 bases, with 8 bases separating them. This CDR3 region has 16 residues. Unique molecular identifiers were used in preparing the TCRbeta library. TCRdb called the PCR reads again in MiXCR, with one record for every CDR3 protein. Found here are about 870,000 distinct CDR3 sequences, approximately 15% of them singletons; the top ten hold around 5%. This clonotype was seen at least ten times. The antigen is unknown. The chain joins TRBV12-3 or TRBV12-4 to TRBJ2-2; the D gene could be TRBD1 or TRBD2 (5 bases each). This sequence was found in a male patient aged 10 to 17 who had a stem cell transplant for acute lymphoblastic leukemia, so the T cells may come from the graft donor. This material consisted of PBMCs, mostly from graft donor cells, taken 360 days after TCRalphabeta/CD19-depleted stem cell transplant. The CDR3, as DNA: TGTGCCAGCAGTTTAGCCGGGACCGCGAACACCGGGGAGCTGTTTTTT. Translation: CASSLAGTANTGELFF.